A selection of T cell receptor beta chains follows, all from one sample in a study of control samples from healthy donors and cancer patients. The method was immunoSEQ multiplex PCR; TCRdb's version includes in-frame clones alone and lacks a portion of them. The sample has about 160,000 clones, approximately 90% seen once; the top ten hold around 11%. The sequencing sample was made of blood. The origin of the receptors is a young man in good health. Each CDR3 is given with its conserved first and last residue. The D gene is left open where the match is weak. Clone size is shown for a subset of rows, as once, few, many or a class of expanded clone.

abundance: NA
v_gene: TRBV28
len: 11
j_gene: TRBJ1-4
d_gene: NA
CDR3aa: CASSYEGRLFF
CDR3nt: TGTGCCAGCAGTTACGAAGGGAGACTGTTTTTT

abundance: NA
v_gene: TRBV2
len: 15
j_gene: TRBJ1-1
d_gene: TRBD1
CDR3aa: CASSVSRGRGTEAFF
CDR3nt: TGTGCCAGCAGTGTCAGCAGGGGGCGCGGCACTGAAGCTTTCTTT

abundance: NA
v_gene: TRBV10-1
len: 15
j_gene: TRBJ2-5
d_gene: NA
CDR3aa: CASSERLDRQETQYF
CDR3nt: TGCGCCAGCAGTGAGCGATTAGACAGGCAAGAGACCCAGTACTTC

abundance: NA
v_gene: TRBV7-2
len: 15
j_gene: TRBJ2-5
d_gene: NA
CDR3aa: CASTHGGSLQETQYF
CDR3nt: TGTGCCAGCACCCACGGCGGAAGCCTTCAAGAGACCCAGTACTTC

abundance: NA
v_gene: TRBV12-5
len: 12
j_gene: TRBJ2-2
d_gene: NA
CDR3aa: CASGPSQGELFF
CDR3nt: TGTGCTAGTGGCCCCTCTCAGGGGGAGCTGTTTTTT

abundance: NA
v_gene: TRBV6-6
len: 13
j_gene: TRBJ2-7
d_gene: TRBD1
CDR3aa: CASSSDRDYEQYF
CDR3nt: TGTGCCAGCAGTTCGGACAGGGACTACGAGCAGTACTTC

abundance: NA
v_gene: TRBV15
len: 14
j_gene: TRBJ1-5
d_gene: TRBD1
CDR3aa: CATSTGTGAQPQHF
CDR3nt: TGTGCCACCAGCACAGGGACAGGGGCTCAGCCCCAGCATTTT

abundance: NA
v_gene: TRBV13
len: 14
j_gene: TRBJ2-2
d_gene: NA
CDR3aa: CASSRGGVTGELFF
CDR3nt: TGTGCCAGCAGCCGGGGAGGAGTCACCGGGGAGCTGTTTTTT

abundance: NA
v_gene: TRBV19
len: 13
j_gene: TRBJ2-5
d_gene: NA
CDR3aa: CASRPTGQETQYF
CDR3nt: TGTGCCAGTAGGCCCACAGGGCAAGAGACCCAGTACTTC

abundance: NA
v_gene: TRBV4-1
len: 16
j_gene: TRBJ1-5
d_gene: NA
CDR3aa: CASSQDPGYSHQPQHF
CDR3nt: TGCGCCAGCAGCCAAGATCCAGGCTACAGCCATCAGCCCCAGCATTTT

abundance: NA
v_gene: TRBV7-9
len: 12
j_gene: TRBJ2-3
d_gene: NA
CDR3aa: CASSYVTDTQYF
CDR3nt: TGTGCCAGCAGCTATGTCACAGATACGCAGTATTTT

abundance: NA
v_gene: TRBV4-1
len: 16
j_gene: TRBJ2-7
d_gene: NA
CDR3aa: CASSQEGQYPFYEQYF
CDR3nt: TGCGCCAGCAGCCAAGAAGGACAGTACCCGTTCTACGAGCAGTACTTC

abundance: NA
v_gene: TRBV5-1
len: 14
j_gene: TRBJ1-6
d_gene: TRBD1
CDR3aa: CASSSQGRGSPLHF
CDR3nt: TGCGCCAGCAGCTCACAGGGGAGAGGTTCACCCCTCCACTTT

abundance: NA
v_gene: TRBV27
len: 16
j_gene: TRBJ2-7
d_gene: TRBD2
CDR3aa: CASRRTTPSGTGEQYF
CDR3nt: TGTGCCAGCAGACGCACCACCCCTAGCGGGACGGGGGAGCAGTACTTC

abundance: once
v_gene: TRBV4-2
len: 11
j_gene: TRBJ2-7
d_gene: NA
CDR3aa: CASSQLDEQYF
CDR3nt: TGTGCCAGCAGCCAGCTTGACGAGCAGTACTTC

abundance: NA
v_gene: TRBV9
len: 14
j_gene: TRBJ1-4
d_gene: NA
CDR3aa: CASSADSPNEKLFF
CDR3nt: TGTGCCAGCAGCGCGGACAGCCCTAATGAAAAACTGTTTTTT

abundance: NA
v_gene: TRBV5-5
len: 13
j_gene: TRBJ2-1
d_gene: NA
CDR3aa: CASSLSVNNEQFF
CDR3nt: TGTGCCAGCAGCTTGTCAGTAAACAATGAGCAGTTCTTC

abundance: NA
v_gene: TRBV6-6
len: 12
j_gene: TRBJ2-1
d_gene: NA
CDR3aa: CASSYRGIEQFF
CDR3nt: TGTGCCAGCAGTTACAGAGGGATTGAGCAGTTCTTC

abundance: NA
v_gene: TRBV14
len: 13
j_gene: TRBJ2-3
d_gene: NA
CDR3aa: CASSQAVQGTQYF
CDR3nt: TGTGCCAGCAGCCAGGCTGTTCAGGGTACGCAGTATTTT

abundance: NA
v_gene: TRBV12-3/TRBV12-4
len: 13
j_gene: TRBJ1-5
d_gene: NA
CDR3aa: CASTNRTLQPQHF
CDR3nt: TGTGCCAGCACCAACAGGACTCTGCAGCCCCAGCATTTT

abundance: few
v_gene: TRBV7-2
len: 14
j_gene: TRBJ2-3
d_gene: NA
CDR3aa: CASSPRQNTDTQYF
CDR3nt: TGTGCCAGCAGCCCCCGACAGAACACAGATACGCAGTATTTT

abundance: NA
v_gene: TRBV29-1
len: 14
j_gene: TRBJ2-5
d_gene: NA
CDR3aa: CSVETPGVEETQYF
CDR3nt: TGCAGCGTTGAAACCCCCGGGGTCGAGGAGACCCAGTACTTC

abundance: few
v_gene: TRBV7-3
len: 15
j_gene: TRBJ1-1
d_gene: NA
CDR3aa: CASSSTAGRMTEAFF
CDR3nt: TGTGCCAGCAGCTCGACCGCGGGGAGGATGACTGAAGCTTTCTTT

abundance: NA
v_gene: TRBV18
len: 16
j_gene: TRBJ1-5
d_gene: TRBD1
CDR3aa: CASSPGQGDSNQPQHF
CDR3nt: TGTGCCAGCTCACCAGGACAGGGGGATAGCAATCAGCCCCAGCATTTT

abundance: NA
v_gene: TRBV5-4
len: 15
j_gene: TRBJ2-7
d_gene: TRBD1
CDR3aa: CASRTGTGTSYEQYF
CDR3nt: TGTGCCAGCAGAACCGGGACAGGGACCTCCTACGAGCAGTACTTC

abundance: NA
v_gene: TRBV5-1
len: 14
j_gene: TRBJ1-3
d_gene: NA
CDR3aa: CASRVSASGNTIYF
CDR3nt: TGCGCCAGCAGAGTCTCGGCCTCTGGAAACACCATATATTTT

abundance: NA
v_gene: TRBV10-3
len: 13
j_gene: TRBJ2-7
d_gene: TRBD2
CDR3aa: CAITAGASYEQYF
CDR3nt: TGTGCCATCACAGCGGGAGCTTCCTACGAGCAGTACTTC

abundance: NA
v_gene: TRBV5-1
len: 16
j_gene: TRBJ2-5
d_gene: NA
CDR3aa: CASSLTPGWGMETQYF
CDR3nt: TGCGCCAGCAGCTTGACACCGGGCTGGGGCATGGAGACCCAGTACTTC

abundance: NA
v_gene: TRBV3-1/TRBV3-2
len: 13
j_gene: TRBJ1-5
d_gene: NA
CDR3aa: CASSVQINQPQHF
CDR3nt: TGTGCCAGCAGTGTCCAGATTAATCAGCCCCAGCATTTT

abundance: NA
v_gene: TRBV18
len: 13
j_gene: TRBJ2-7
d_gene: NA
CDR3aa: CASSPDLSYEQYF
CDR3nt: TGTGCCAGCTCCCCGGATCTCTCCTACGAGCAGTACTTC

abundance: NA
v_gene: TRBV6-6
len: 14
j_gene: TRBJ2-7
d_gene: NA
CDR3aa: CASSYKAPVYEQYF
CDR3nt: TGTGCCAGCAGTTACAAGGCCCCGGTCTACGAGCAGTACTTC

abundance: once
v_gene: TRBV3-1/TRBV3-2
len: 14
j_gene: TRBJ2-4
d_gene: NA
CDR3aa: CASSRGWGKNIQYF
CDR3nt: TGTGCCAGCAGCCGCGGGTGGGGCAAAAACATTCAGTACTTC

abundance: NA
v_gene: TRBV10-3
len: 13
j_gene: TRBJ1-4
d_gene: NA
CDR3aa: CAISGGTGEKLFF
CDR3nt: TGTGCCATCAGTGGTGGGACTGGGGAAAAACTGTTTTTT

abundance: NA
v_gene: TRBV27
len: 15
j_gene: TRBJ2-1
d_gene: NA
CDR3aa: CASSLIQAMGNEQFF
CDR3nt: TGTGCCAGCAGTTTAATACAGGCAATGGGCAATGAGCAGTTCTTC

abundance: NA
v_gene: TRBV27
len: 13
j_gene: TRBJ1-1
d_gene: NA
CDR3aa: CASGTPREPEAFF
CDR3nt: TGTGCCAGCGGGACCCCAAGAGAGCCTGAAGCTTTCTTT

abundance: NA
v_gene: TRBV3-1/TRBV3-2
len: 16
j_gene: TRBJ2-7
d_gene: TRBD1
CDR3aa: CASSQNSGTGAYEQYF
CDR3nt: TGTGCCAGCAGCCAGAATTCCGGGACAGGGGCCTACGAGCAGTACTTC

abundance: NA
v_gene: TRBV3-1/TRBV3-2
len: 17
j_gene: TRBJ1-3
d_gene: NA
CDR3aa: CASSHPGQSYSGNTIYF
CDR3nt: TGTGCCAGCAGCCACCCGGGGCAGTCGTACTCTGGAAACACCATATATTTT

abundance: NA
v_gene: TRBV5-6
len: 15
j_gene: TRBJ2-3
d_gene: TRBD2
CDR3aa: CASSFISGSTDTQYF
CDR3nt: TGTGCCAGCAGCTTTATTAGCGGGAGCACAGATACGCAGTATTTT

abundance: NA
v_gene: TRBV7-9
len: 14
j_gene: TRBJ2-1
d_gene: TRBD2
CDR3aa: CASSLGGGPSEEFF
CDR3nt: TGTGCCAGCAGCTTAGGCGGGGGACCCTCGGAAGAGTTCTTC

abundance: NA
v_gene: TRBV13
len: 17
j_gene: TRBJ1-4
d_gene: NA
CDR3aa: CASTLGGGLSTNEKLFF
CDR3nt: TGTGCCAGCACCCTCGGGGGGGGGCTATCAACTAATGAAAAACTGTTTTTT

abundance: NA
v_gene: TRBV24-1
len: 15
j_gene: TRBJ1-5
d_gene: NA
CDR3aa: CATSDTRGSNQPQHF
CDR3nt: TGTGCCACCAGTGATACGAGGGGAAGCAATCAGCCCCAGCATTTT

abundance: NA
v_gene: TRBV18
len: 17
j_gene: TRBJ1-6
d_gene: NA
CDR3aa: CASSPPIRVSYNSPLHF
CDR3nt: TGTGCCAGCTCACCCCCGATCCGGGTTTCCTATAATTCACCCCTCCACTTT

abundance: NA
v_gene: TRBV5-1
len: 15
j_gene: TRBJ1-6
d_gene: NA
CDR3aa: CASSPTGFYNSPLHF
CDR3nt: TGCGCCAGCAGCCCGACGGGTTTTTATAATTCACCCCTCCACTTT

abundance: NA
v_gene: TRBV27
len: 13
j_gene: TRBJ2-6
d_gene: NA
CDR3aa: CASSISGANVLTF
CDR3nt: TGTGCCAGCTCGATCTCTGGGGCCAACGTCCTGACTTTC

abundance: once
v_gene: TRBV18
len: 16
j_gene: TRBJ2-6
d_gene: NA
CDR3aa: CASSPQGRAGANVLTF
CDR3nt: TGTGCCAGCTCACCACAGGGGCGCGCTGGGGCCAACGTCCTGACTTTC

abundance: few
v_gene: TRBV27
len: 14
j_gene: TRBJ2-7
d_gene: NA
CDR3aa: CASSFREKSYEQYF
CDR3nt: TGTGCCAGCAGTTTTAGAGAAAAGTCCTACGAGCAGTACTTC

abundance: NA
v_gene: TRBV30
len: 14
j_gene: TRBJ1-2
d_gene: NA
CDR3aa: CAWFGARGGNGYTF
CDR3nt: TGTGCCTGGTTTGGGGCACGGGGAGGGAACGGCTACACCTTC

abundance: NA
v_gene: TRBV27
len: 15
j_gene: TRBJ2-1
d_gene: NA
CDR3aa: CASSLSGTPYNEQFF
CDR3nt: TGTGCCAGCAGTTTATCCGGGACTCCTTACAATGAGCAGTTCTTC

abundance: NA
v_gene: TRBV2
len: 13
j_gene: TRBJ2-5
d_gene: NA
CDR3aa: CASSPLEGETQYF
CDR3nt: TGTGCCAGCAGCCCCCTGGAGGGAGAGACCCAGTACTTC

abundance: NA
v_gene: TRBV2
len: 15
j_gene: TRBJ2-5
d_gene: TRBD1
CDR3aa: CASSERYRGQETQYF
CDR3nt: TGTGCCAGCAGTGAAAGGTACAGGGGTCAAGAGACCCAGTACTTC

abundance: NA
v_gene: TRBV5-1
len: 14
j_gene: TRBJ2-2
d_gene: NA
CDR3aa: CASSSGTVIGELFF
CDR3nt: TGCGCCAGCAGTTCCGGGACTGTGATCGGGGAGCTGTTTTTT

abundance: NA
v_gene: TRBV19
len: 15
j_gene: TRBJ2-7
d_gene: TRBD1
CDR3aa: CASSIGVDRGDEQYF
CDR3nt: TGTGCCAGTAGTATTGGGGTGGACAGGGGCGACGAGCAGTACTTC

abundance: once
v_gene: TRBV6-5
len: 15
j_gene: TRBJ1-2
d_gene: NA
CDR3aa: CASRNPHRPNYGYTF
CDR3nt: TGTGCCAGCAGGAACCCACATCGCCCTAACTATGGCTACACCTTC

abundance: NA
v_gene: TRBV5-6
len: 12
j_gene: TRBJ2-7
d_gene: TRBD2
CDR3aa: CASSSGGYEQYF
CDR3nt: TGTGCCAGCAGTTCGGGGGGCTACGAGCAGTACTTC

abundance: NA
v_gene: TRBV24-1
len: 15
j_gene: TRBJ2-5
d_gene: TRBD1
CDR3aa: CATSDLGTAKETQYF
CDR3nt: TGTGCCACCAGTGATTTAGGGACAGCAAAAGAGACCCAGTACTTC

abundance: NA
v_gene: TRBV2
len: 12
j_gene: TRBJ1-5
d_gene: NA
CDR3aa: CASSEARLSQHF
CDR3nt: TGTGCCAGCAGTGAAGCGCGGTTGTCCCAGCATTTT

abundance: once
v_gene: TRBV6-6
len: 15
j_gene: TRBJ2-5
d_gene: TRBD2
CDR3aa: CASSPPSGRIETQYF
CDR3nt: TGTGCCAGCAGCCCCCCTAGCGGGAGAATTGAGACCCAGTACTTC

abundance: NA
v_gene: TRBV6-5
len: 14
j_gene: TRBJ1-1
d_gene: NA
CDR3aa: CASTSQVGNTEAFF
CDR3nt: TGTGCCAGCACTTCCCAGGTCGGGAACACTGAAGCTTTCTTT